This T cell receptor (beta chain) was obtained from a study of identical twins. Study-wide results and limits: Weaker excess twin sharing was seen among beta out-of-frame sequences.

In its sample, this clonotype was seen a few times. The antigen remains undetermined. Carrying unique molecular identifiers, the cDNA also gained a universal primer site through template switching. A single record per CDR3 protein comes from TCRdb applying MiXCR to the 5' RACE reads. The sample comprises about 1.7 million distinct CDR3 sequences, around 29% of which are singletons, and more than 0.25% rests with the top ten. The sequenced material came from cord blood. The TCR was taken from a newborn girl in good health.

CDR3 in amino acids: CATSKIIRSQETQYF. In DNA, the CDR3 is TGTGCCACCAGCAAAATAATCCGGTCCCAAGAGACCCAGTACTTC. The V and J genes are TRBV15 and TRBJ2-5; no reliable D call. Trimming took off 4 bases at V and 1 base at J, with 13 bases between the two ends. CDR1 is LNHNV, CDR2 YYDKDF, per germline (reference sequence). The CDR3 has 15 amino acids.